The 10 T cell receptor beta chains reported below all come from one sample, sequenced in a study of cytomegalovirus exposure and HLA in healthy donors. With 60 Vbeta and 13 Jbeta primers, the PCR was carried out. The assay was immunoSEQ multiplex PCR, and TCRdb's table has in-frame clones only and misses some. The sample records some 200,000 clones, 70% to 85% being singletons. Sequencing used PBMCs. These receptors were obtained from a woman aged 60-70 years in good health and CMV-seropositive.

The chain links TRBV7-2 to TRBJ1-6; the D gene is possibly TRBD1 (5 bases). The ends were cut back, 8 bases at V and 4 bases at J, with 15 bases in the middle. Germline loops: CDR1 SGHTA, CDR2 FQGNSA. This CDR3 spans 15 amino acids. CDR3 region: CASLLNGGYNSPLHF. The CDR3 coding sequence is TGTGCCAGCCTCTTAAACGGGGGGTATAATTCACCCCTCCACTTT.

As DNA, the CDR3 is TGTGCCAGCAGTACTCTGGACAGGGGAAACACTGAAGCTTTCTTT. Translating it yields CASSTLDRGNTEAFF. The rearrangement links TRBV6-1 to TRBJ1-1; 9 nucleotides match TRBD1. The V gene's germline CDR1 is MNHNS and CDR2 SASEGT. Germline trimming cut 5 bases from V and 2 bases from J; bases unmatched to any gene: 6. The CDR3 totals 15 residues.

The chain has TRBV5-1 and TRBJ1-3; 7 positions match TRBD1. The CDR3 length is 16 residues. Germline CDR1 and CDR2: SGHRS and YFSETQ. Germline trimming cut 4 bases from V and 4 bases from J; bases unmatched to any gene: 11. CDR3 sequence: CASSPKGQTLGNTIYF. The CDR3 DNA sequence: TGCGCCAGCAGCCCCAAGGGACAGACCCTCGGAAACACCATATATTTT.

The chain links TRBV9 to TRBJ1-6; D remains ambiguous. Germline-derived CDR1 and CDR2 are SGDLS and YYNGEE. The CDR3 is 15 amino acids. V shed 2 bases and J shed 1 base, with 7 bases lying between them. This CDR3 is CASSVRGSYNSPLHF. CDR3 sequence (DNA): TGTGCCAGCAGCGTCCGGGGTTCCTATAATTCACCCCTCCACTTT.

The chain uses TRBV19 and TRBJ2-5; D remains ambiguous. The V gene's germline CDR1 is LNHDA and CDR2 SQIVND (reference sequence). This CDR3 is 13 amino acids long. V lost 4 bases and J lost 1, with 7 bases in between. This CDR3 reads CASSSSSQETQYF. CDR3 in DNA: TGTGCCAGTAGTAGCAGTTCCCAAGAGACCCAGTACTTC.

The gene calls are TRBV5-1 and TRBJ2-3, with D uncertain. CDR3 size: 15 residues. CDR1 and CDR2 from the germline V gene are SGHRS and YFSETQ. The germline V and J ends were trimmed by 0 bases and 2 bases, with 10 bases remaining between them. DNA of the CDR3: TGCGCCAGCAGCTTGGATCCTGTAGCCACAGATACGCAGTATTTT. It encodes CASSLDPVATDTQYF.

The V call is TRBV6-5, the J call TRBJ2-5; no definite D call. Trimming took 0 bases from V and 8 from J, leaving 13 bases between them. Germline loops: CDR1 MNHEY, CDR2 SVGAGI. CDR3 length: 14 residues. CDR3 amino acids: CASSYSATQKTQYF. Here the CDR3 DNA reads TGTGCCAGCAGTTACTCCGCTACCCAAAAAACCCAGTACTTC.

This clone turned up a few times. This chain uses TRBV6-5 with TRBJ1-1, with 7 bases lining up with TRBD1. Germline V gene data show CDR1 as MNHEY and CDR2 as SVGAGI. CDR3 size: 14 residues. Trimming at V came to 6 bases and at J to 0 bases, leaving 4 bases not matched to a gene. CDR3 in DNA: TGTGCCAGCAGACCGGGACAGCTGAACACTGAAGCTTTCTTT. Encoded protein: CASRPGQLNTEAFF.

V usage is TRBV7-3 and J usage is TRBJ2-5, with 8 positions matching TRBD2. The germline V gene has CDR1 SGHTA and CDR2 FQGTGA. V shed 5 bases, J shed 4 bases, and the junction held 9 bases outside the gene matches. This CDR3 has 15 residues. DNA of the CDR3: TGTGCCAGCAGCCCCAGGACTAGCAGCTTAGAGACCCAGTACTTC. Translating it yields CASSPRTSSLETQYF.

The genes are TRBV19 and TRBJ2-7, with TRBD1 identical over 11 bases. Germline V gene sequence: CDR1 LNHDA, CDR2 SQIVND (reference sequence). This CDR3 region has 14 residues. V lost 8 bases and J lost 3; bases outside the gene matches: 6. The CDR3 DNA reads TGTGCCAGTGGCGGACAGGGGGCTGTCTACGAGCAGTACTTC. Its protein product is CASGGQGAVYEQYF.